This TCR beta chain comes out of a study of T cell responses to AZD1222 COVID-19 vaccine. Study observations and caveats: Nearly half of unique spike-specific TCRs reportedly avoided B.1.351 and B.1.1.7 mutated regions.

Deletions cut 4 bases from V and 8 bases from J, with 9 bases between. The CDR3 length is 11 residues. Germline-derived CDR1 and CDR2 are GTSNPN and SVGIG (reference sequence). About this clone itself: Its target is not known.

Sequencing was performed with immunoSEQ multiplex PCR; in TCRdb, only in-frame clones are kept and a portion is missing. The sample includes some 140,000 clones, 84% of them seen just once. This chain connects TRBV30 to TRBJ2-1; D is undetermined. Sequences were derived from peripheral blood, sampled on day 0 of AZD1222 vaccination. The clonotype was recovered from an adult in good health. The CDR3 DNA is TGTGCCTGGATTGAGGTGGATGAGCAGTTCTTC. It is translated as CAWIEVDEQFF.